This T cell receptor (beta chain) was sequenced for a study of shared clonotypes between healthy human individuals. Study-level findings and limits: The authors expected sequencing depth to affect clonotype sharing among donors.

CDR1 and CDR2 (germline): LNHDA, SQIVND (reference sequence). This CDR3 region has 13 residues. Deletions cut 6 bases from V and 9 bases from J, with 12 bases between. About this clone: Its antigen remains unknown.

Terminally differentiated effector memory CD45RA+ cells were left out of the naive CD8 fraction, which was CD45RO-negative and positively selected for CCR7. Sequencing was performed with immunoSEQ multiplex PCR; in TCRdb, only in-frame clones are kept and a portion is missing. Found here are about 2 million clones, about 95% of them singletons; the top ten hold more than 0.9%. The TCR comes from a man younger than 35 in good health. J is TRBJ1-6 and V is TRBV19, with no clear D. The sample comprised naive CD8+ T cells sorted from blood. The CDR3 protein is CASSPAGASPLHF. The CDR3, as DNA: TGTGCCAGTAGCCCCGCCGGCGCTTCACCCCTCCACTTT.